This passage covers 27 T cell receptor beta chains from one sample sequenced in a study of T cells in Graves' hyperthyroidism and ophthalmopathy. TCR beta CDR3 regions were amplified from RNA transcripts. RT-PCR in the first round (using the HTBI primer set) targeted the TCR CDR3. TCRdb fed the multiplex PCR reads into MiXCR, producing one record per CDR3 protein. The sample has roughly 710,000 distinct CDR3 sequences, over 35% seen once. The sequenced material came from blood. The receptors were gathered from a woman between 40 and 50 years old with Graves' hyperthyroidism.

In DNA form, the CDR3 reads TGTGCCAGCAGTGGGGTCGTAGCTTTCTTT. Translation gives CASSGVVAFF. The chain is built from TRBV12-3 or TRBV12-4 and TRBJ1-1; D not certain. The CDR3 contains 10 residues. V was pared by 5 bases and J by 10 bases, with 8 bases between.

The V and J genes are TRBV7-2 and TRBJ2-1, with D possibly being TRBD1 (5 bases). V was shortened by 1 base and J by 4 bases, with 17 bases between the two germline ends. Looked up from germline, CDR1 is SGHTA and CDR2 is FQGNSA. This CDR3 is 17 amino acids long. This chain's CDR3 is CASSLERQFLIYNEQFF. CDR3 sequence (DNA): TGTGCCAGCAGCTTAGAGCGACAGTTCTTAATTTACAATGAGCAGTTCTTC.

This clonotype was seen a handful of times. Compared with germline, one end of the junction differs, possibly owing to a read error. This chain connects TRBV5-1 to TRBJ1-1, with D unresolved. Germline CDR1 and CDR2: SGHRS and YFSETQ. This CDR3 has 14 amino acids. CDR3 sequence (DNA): TGTGCCAGCAGCCTGGGAATGCGAGACACTGAAGCTTTCTTT. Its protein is CASSLGMRDTEAFF.

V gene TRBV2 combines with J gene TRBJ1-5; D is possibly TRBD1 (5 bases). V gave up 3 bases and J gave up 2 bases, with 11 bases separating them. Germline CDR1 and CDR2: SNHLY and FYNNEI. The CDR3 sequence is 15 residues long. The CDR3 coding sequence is TGTGCCAGCAGTGACCAGGGTTTGGGCAATCAGCCCCAGCATTTT. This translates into CASSDQGLGNQPQHF.

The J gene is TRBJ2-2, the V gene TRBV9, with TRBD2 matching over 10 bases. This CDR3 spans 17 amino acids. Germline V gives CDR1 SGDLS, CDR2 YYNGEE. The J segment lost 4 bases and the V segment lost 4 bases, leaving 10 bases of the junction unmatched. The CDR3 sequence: CASSRPRAGGPTGELFF. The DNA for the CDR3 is TGTGCCAGCAGCCGGCCTAGAGCGGGGGGGCCCACCGGGGAGCTGTTTTTT.

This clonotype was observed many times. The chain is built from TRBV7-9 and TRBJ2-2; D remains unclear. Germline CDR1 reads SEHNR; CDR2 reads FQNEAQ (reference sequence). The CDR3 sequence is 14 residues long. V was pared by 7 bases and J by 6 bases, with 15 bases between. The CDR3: CASTKTLFAGELFF. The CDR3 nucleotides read TGTGCCAGCACCAAGACCTTGTTCGCCGGGGAGCTGTTTTTT.

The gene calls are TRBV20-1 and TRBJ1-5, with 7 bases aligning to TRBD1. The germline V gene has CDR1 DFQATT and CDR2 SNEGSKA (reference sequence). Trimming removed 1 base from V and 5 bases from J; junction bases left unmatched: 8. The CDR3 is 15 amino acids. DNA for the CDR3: TGCAGTGCTAGAGTCTCCCGGGACAGTGATCAGCCCCAGCATTTT. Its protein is CSARVSRDSDQPQHF.

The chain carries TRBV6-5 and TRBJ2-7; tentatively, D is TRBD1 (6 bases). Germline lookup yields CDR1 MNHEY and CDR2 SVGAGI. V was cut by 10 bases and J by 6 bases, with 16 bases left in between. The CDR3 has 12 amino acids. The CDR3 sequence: CAISWDMGEQYF. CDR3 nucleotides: TGTGCCATCAGCTGGGACATGGGCGAGCAGTACTTC.

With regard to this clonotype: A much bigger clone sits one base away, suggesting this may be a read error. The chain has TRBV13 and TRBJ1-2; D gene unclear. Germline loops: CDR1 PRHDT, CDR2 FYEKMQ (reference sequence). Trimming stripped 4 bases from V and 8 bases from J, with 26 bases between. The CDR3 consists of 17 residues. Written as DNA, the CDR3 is TGTGCCAGCAGCTCTACTCCTCTGACTCGGACCGTCCCGGGCTACACCTTC. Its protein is CASSSTPLTRTVPGYTF. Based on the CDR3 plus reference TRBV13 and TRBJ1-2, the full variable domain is AAGVIQSPRHLIKEKRETATLKCYPIPRHDTVYWYQQGPGQDPQFLISFYEKMQSDKGSIPDRFSAQQFSDYHSELNMSSLELGDSALYFCASSSTPLTRTVPGYTFGSGTRLTVV.

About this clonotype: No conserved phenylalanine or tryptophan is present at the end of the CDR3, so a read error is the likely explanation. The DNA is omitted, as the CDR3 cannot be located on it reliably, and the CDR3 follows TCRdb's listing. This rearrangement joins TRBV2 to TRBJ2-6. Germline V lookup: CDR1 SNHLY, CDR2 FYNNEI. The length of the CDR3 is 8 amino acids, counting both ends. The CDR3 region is CASSAQTS.

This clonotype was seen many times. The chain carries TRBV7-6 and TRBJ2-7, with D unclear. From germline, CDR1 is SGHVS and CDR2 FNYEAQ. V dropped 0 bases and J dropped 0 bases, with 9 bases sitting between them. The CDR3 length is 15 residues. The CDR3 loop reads CASSLAFPSSYEQYF. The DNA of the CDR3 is TGTGCCAGCAGCTTAGCGTTTCCGAGCTCCTACGAGCAGTACTTC.

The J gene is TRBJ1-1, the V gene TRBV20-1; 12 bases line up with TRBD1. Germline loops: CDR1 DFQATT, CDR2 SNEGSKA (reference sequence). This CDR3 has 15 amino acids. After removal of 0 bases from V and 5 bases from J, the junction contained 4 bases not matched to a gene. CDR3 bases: TGCAGTGCTAGAGAAGGGACAGGGGGCCAAACTGAAGCTTTCTTT. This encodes CSAREGTGGQTEAFF.

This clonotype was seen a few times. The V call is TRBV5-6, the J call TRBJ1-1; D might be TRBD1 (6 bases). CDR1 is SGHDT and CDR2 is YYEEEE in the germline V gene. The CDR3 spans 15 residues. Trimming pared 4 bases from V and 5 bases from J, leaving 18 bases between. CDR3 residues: CASSPLGGTGTEAFF. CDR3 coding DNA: TGTGCCAGCAGCCCCCTAGGGGGGACGGGGACTGAAGCTTTCTTT.

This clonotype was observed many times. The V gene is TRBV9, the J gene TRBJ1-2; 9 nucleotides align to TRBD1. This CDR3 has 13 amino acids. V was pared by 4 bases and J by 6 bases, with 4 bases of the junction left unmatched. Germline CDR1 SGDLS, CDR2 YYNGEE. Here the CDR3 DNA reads TGTGCCAGCAGCACCGGGACAGGGCATGGCTACACCTTC. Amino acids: CASSTGTGHGYTF.

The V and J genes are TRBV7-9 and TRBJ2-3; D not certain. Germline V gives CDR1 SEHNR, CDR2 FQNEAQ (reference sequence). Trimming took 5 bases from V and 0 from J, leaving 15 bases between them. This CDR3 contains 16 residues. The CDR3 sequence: CASSPILTASTDTQYF. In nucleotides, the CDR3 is TGTGCCAGCAGCCCCATCCTCACAGCTAGCACAGATACGCAGTATTTT.

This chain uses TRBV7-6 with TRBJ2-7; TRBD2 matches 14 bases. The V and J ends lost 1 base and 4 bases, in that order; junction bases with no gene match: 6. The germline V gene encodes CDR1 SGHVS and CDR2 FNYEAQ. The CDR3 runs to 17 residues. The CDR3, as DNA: TGTGCCAGCAGCTTAGAGACTAGCGGGAGGGATACTTACGAGCAGTACTTC. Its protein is CASSLETSGRDTYEQYF.

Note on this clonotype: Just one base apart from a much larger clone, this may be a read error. The CDR3 DNA follows: TGTACCAGCAGCTTGGAGGGGGAACGTTATAATTCACCCCTCCACTTT. It specifies CTSSLEGERYNSPLHF. V usage is TRBV5-4 and J usage is TRBJ1-6, with D possibly TRBD1 on 6 matching bases. Germline values: CDR1 SGHNT, CDR2 YYREEE (reference sequence). The CDR3 extends over 16 amino acids. Filled out from reference TRBV5-4 and TRBJ1-6, the complete variable domain reads ETGVTQSPTHLIKTRGQQVTLRCSSQSGHNTVSWYQQALGQGPQFIFQYYREEENGRGNFPPRFSGLQFPNYSSELNVNALELDDSALYLCTSSLEGERYNSPLHFGNGTRLTVT.

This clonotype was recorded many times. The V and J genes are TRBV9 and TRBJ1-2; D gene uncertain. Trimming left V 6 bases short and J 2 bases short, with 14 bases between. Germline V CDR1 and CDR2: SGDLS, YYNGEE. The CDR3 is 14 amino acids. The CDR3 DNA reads TGTGCCAGCACCCCCCTAACTGGAAACTATGGCTACACCTTC. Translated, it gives CASTPLTGNYGYTF.

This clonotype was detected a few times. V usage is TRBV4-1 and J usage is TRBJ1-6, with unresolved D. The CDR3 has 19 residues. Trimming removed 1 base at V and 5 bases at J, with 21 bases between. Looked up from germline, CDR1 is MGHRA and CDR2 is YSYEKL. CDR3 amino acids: CASSQVSPLRWLDNSPLHF. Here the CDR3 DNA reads TGCGCCAGCAGCCAAGTGAGCCCCTTACGGTGGTTGGATAATTCACCCCTCCACTTT.

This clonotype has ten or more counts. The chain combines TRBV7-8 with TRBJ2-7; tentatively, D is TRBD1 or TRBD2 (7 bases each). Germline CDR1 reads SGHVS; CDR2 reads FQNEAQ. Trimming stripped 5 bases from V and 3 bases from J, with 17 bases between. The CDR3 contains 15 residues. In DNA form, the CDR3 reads TGTGCCAGCAGCCCGCAGGGGGGGGGGGACTACGAGCAGTACTTC. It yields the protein CASSPQGGGDYEQYF.

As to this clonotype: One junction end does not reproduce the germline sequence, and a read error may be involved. The DNA of the CDR3 is TGTGCCAGCAGTTTATCGACGGACAGGGGCTACGAGCAGTACTTC. This gives the protein CASSLSTDRGYEQYF. This chain links TRBV10-3 with TRBJ2-5, with 9 bases identical to TRBD1. Judging by the DNA end, TRBJ2-7 fits better; the J call may be wrong. There are 15 residues in the CDR3. Per germline, CDR1 ENHRY and CDR2 SYGVKD.

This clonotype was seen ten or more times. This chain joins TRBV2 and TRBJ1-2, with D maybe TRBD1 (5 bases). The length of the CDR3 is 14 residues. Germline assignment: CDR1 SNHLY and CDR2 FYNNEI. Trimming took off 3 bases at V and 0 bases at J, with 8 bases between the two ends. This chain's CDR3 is CASSERGPNYGYTF. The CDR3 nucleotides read TGTGCCAGCAGTGAGAGGGGACCTAACTATGGCTACACCTTC. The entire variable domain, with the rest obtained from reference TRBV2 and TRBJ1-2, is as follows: EPEVTQTPSHQVTQMGQEVILRCVPISNHLYFYWYRQILGQKVEFLVSFYNNEISEKSEIFDDQFSVERPDGSNFTLKIRSTKLEDSAMYFCASSERGPNYGYTFGSGTRLTVV.

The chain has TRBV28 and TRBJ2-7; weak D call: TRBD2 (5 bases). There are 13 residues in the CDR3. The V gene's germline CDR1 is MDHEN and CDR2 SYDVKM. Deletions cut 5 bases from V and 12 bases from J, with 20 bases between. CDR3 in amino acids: CASSIDPAGVRYF. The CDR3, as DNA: TGTGCCAGCAGTATAGACCCCGCGGGCGTAAGGTACTTC.

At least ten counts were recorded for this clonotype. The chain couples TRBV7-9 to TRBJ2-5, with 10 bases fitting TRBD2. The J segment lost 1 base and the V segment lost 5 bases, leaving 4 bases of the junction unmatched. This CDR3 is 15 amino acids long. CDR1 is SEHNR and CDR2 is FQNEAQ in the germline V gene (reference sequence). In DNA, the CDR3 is TGTGCCAGCAGCGGGGGACTAGCGATCCAAGAGACCCAGTACTTC. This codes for CASSGGLAIQETQYF.

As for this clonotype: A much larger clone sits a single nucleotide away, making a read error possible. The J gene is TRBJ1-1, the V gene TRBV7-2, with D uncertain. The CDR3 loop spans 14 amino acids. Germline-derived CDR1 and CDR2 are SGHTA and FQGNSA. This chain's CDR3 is CVSSSEPPRTEAFF. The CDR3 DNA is TGTGTCAGCAGCTCCGAGCCGCCTAGGACTGAAGCTTTCTTT. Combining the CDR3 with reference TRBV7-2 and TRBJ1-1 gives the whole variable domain GAGVSQSPSNKVTEKGKDVELRCDPISGHTALYWYRQSLGQGLEFLIYFQGNSAPDKSGLPSDRFSAERTGGSVSTLTIQRTQQEDSAVYLCVSSSEPPRTEAFFGQGTRLTVV.

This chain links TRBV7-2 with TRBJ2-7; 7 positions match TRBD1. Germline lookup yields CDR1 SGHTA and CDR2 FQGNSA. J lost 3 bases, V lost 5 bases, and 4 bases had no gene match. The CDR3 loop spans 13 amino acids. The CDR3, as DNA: TGTGCCAGCAGCAAGGACAGGAACTACGAGCAGTACTTC. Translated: CASSKDRNYEQYF. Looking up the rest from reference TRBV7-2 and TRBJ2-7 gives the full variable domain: GAGVSQSPSNKVTEKGKDVELRCDPISGHTALYWYRQSLGQGLEFLIYFQGNSAPDKSGLPSDRFSAERTGGSVSTLTIQRTQQEDSAVYLCASSKDRNYEQYFGPGTRLTVT.

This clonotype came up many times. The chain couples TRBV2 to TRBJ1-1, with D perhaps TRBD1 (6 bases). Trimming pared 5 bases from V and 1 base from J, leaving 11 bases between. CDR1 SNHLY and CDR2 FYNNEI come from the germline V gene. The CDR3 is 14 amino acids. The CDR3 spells CASSTNRENTEAFF. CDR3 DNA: TGTGCCAGCAGTACTAACAGGGAGAACACTGAAGCTTTCTTT.